The 29 T cell receptor beta chains presented below share a single source sample, sequenced in a study of shared clonotypes between healthy human individuals. The protocol was immunoSEQ multiplex PCR, while the TCRdb copy is restricted to in-frame clones and leaves out a portion. Of 1.6 million or so clones detected, approximately 98.5% appear once; the ten largest clones hold 0.3% to 0.45%. Material: naive CD4+ T cells sorted from blood. The subset is: CD45RA+ positively selected. Every receptor here comes from a man aged 25-45 years in good health.

The chain carries TRBV5-1 and TRBJ1-4, with D perhaps matching TRBD1 (6 bases). CDR1 and CDR2 from the germline V gene are SGHRS and YFSETQ. The CDR3 has 17 residues. Trimming pared 4 bases from V and 6 bases from J, leaving 22 bases between. The CDR3 DNA is TGCGCCAGCAGCATACAGGGCTCTCAGAGGATAGATGAAAAACTGTTTTTT. Encoded protein: CASSIQGSQRIDEKLFF.

The rearrangement joins TRBV4-2 to TRBJ2-1; TRBD2 matches at 9 bases. Germline V lookup: CDR1 LGHNA, CDR2 YNFKEQ. The CDR3 has 17 residues. V shed 4 bases, J shed 0 bases, and the junction held 7 bases outside the gene matches. DNA of the CDR3: TGTGCCAGCAGCCCTTGGGCGGGAGGGAACTCCTACAATGAGCAGTTCTTC. Its protein product is CASSPWAGGNSYNEQFF.

The DNA of the CDR3 is TGTGCCAGCAGCCACGAAAGCGGCTACACCTTC. Translation: CASSHESGYTF. V is TRBV11-2 and J is TRBJ1-2, with D hard to call. Germline V gene lookup returns CDR1 SGHAT and CDR2 FQNNGV. Trimming shortened V by 5 bases and J by 8 bases, and 9 bases separated the two germline ends. This CDR3 spans 11 amino acids.

The V and J genes are TRBV6-5 and TRBJ2-1; 12 bases align to TRBD2. Trimming at V came to 3 bases and at J to 6 bases, leaving 6 bases not matched to a gene. Per germline, CDR1 MNHEY and CDR2 SVGAGI. CDR3 length: 16 amino acids. This CDR3 reads CASSYLLTSGSNEQFF. CDR3 coding DNA: TGTGCCAGCAGTTATCTGTTGACTAGCGGGAGCAATGAGCAGTTCTTC.

V is TRBV28 and J is TRBJ2-7, with D unresolved. Trimming cost V 5 bases and J 3 bases, with 20 bases left between them. This CDR3 has 16 amino acids. Germline values: CDR1 MDHEN, CDR2 SYDVKM. The CDR3 nucleotides are TGTGCCAGCAGTGGACCCACAGTAGAAATAGGCTACGAGCAGTACTTC. Protein product: CASSGPTVEIGYEQYF.

This rearrangement joins TRBV7-3 to TRBJ1-1, with 12 bases matching TRBD1. V lost 3 bases and J lost 4; bases outside the gene matches: 3. Germline loops: CDR1 SGHTA, CDR2 FQGTGA. This CDR3 has 15 amino acids. The CDR3 DNA reads as TGTGCCAGCAGCTTGATGGGACAGGGGGCCACTGAAGCTTTCTTT. Translating it yields CASSLMGQGATEAFF.

The chain joins TRBV18 to TRBJ2-1; D is uncertain. Between the trimmed V and J ends, which lost 6 bases and 15 bases, there was a span of 15 bases. Germline V gene data show CDR1 as KGHSH and CDR2 as LQKENI. This CDR3 contains 11 residues. CDR3 DNA sequence: TGTGCCAGCTCGCCAGGATTATATCGGTTCTTC. It specifies CASSPGLYRFF.

This rearrangement joins TRBV19 to TRBJ2-1, with 10 bases matching TRBD2. Trimming removed 6 bases from V and 3 bases from J; junction bases left unmatched: 17. The CDR3 is 19 amino acids. CDR1 is LNHDA, CDR2 SQIVND, per germline (reference sequence). DNA for the CDR3: TGTGCCAGTAGGCCCGGGGCTAGCGGGAGCTCGGATGTCTACAATGAGCAGTTCTTC. This codes for CASRPGASGSSDVYNEQFF.

The chain links TRBV10-1 to TRBJ2-7; possibly TRBD2 for D (5 bases). This CDR3 region has 14 residues. V gave up 6 bases and J gave up 9 bases, with 21 bases separating them. CDR1 is WNHNN and CDR2 is SYGVQD in the germline V gene (reference sequence). CDR3: CASSEEGLTLGQYF. CDR3 in DNA: TGCGCCAGCAGCGAAGAAGGACTCACCCTCGGGCAGTACTTC.

The rearrangement uses TRBV7-2 and TRBJ1-1; no definite D call. Germline CDR1 is SGHTA and CDR2 is FQGNSA. V was trimmed by 5 bases and J by 4 bases, leaving 20 bases between them. The CDR3 contains 16 residues. CDR3 protein: CASSLRVSRLGTEAFF. CDR3 nucleotides: TGTGCCAGCAGCCTAAGGGTTTCAAGACTGGGCACTGAAGCTTTCTTT.

J is TRBJ1-2 and V is TRBV19; D is possibly TRBD1 (5 bases). The CDR3 runs 14 residues. V lost 7 bases and J lost 7, with 19 bases in between. From germline, CDR1 is LNHDA and CDR2 SQIVND (reference sequence). In DNA, the CDR3 is TGTGCCAGTACCATCGGGGCGGTGGGGCTTGGCTACACCTTC. It encodes CASTIGAVGLGYTF.

V and J are TRBV7-8 and TRBJ1-4; no clear D. Germline CDR1 is SGHVS and CDR2 is FQNEAQ. This CDR3 is 15 amino acids long. V was cut by 0 bases and J by 1 base, with 6 bases left in between. Written as DNA, the CDR3 is TGTGCCAGCAGCTTAGCGCAGATAACTAATGAAAAACTGTTTTTT. Residues: CASSLAQITNEKLFF. Complete variable domain (other parts from reference TRBV7-8 and TRBJ1-4): GAGVSQSPRYKVAKRGQDVALRCDPISGHVSLFWYQQALGQGPEFLTYFQNEAQLDKSGLPSDRFFAERPEGSVSTLKIQRTQQEDSAVYLCASSLAQITNEKLFFGSGTQLSVL.

The genes are TRBV6-1 and TRBJ2-7, with 9 bases identical to TRBD2. J gave up 2 bases and V 4 bases, and 3 bases lay outside the gene matches. Looked up from germline, CDR1 is MNHNS and CDR2 is SASEGT. The CDR3 runs 14 residues. This chain's CDR3 is CASSASGTTYEQYF. The CDR3 DNA is TGTGCCAGCAGTGCTAGCGGGACCACCTACGAGCAGTACTTC.

This sequence joins TRBV7-9 and TRBJ2-3, with D uncertain. CDR3 size: 13 residues. The ends were cut back, 2 bases at V and 1 base at J, with 4 bases in the middle. Germline-derived CDR1 and CDR2 are SEHNR and FQNEAQ (reference sequence). The CDR3 DNA is TGTGCCAGCAGCTTAAAAGGCACAGATACGCAGTATTTT. Translation gives CASSLKGTDTQYF.

This chain joins TRBV9 and TRBJ1-2; D remains ambiguous. The germline gives CDR1 SGDLS, CDR2 YYNGEE. CDR3 length: 13 amino acids. The germline V and J ends were trimmed by 1 base and 4 bases, with 8 bases remaining between them. The CDR3: CASSVQAGYGYTF. The DNA of the CDR3 is TGTGCCAGCAGCGTACAAGCAGGCTATGGCTACACCTTC.

The chain couples TRBV5-8 to TRBJ2-7; D uncertain. V lost 7 bases, J lost 3 bases, and 23 bases lay in between. Germline V CDR1 and CDR2: SGHTS, YDEGEE. CDR3 length: 16 amino acids. The CDR3 protein is CASPKSESHHGYEQYF. Here the CDR3 DNA reads TGTGCCAGCCCAAAGTCCGAGAGTCACCACGGCTACGAGCAGTACTTC. Drawing the rest from reference TRBV5-8 and TRBJ2-7, the complete variable domain is EAGVTQSPTHLIKTRGQQATLRCSPISGHTSVYWYQQALGLGLQFLLWYDEGEERNRGNFPPRFSGRQFPNYSSELNVNALELEDSALYLCASPKSESHHGYEQYFGPGTRLTVT.

The V and J genes are TRBV28 and TRBJ2-7; the match to TRBD1 covers 8 bases. The length of the CDR3 is 15 residues. The germline gives CDR1 MDHEN, CDR2 SYDVKM. Trimming removed 6 bases from V and 7 bases from J; junction bases left unmatched: 14. CDR3 nucleotide sequence: TGTGCCAGCAGCCGGACAGGGATCGATTCGCGGGAGCAGTACTTC. As protein: CASSRTGIDSREQYF. Complete variable domain (other parts from reference TRBV28 and TRBJ2-7): DVKVTQSSRYLVKRTGEKVFLECVQDMDHENMFWYRQDPGLGLRLIYFSYDVKMKEKGDIPEGYSVSREKKERFSLILESASTNQTSMYLCASSRTGIDSREQYFGPGTRLTVT.

This clone was counted a single time. The chain employs TRBV7-9 and TRBJ1-4, with 10 bases fitting TRBD1. The CDR3 extends over 15 amino acids. The germline V gene encodes CDR1 SEHNR and CDR2 FQNEAQ (reference sequence). V lost 5 bases and J lost 8; bases outside the gene matches: 8. The CDR3 loop reads CASSRGDRGREKLFF. CDR3 in DNA: TGTGCCAGCAGCCGGGGGGACAGGGGAAGAGAAAAACTGTTTTTT.

V is TRBV14 and J is TRBJ2-7, with 11 positions matching TRBD2. J was trimmed by 12 bases and V by 4 bases; bases with no gene match: 17. Germline lookup yields CDR1 SGHDN and CDR2 FVKESK. The CDR3 covers 16 residues. CDR3 nucleotides: TGTGCCAGCAGCCGCGACCAGACTAGCGGGGCCGGCGGTGTGTACTTC. It translates to CASSRDQTSGAGGVYF.

This chain joins TRBV6-5 and TRBJ2-2, with unresolved D. This CDR3 is 13 amino acids long. CDR1 is MNHEY and CDR2 is SVGAGI in the germline V gene. Deletions cut 5 bases from V and 6 bases from J, with 10 bases between. This chain's CDR3 is CASSQSVAGELFF. The CDR3 nucleotides read TGTGCCAGCAGTCAGTCGGTCGCCGGGGAGCTGTTTTTT.

The chain carries TRBV5-1 and TRBJ1-1; possible D gene TRBD1, 5 bases. Deletions cut 4 bases from V and 1 base from J, with 14 bases between. This CDR3 has 15 residues. CDR1 is SGHRS and CDR2 is YFSETQ in the germline V gene. CDR3 region: CASSPSGTANTEAFF. CDR3 nucleotide sequence: TGCGCCAGCAGCCCGTCCGGGACGGCGAACACTGAAGCTTTCTTT. Looking up the rest from reference TRBV5-1 and TRBJ1-1 gives the full variable domain: KAGVTQTPRYLIKTRGQQVTLSCSPISGHRSVSWYQQTPGQGLQFLFEYFSETQRNKGNFPGRFSGRQFSNSRSEMNVSTLELGDSALYLCASSPSGTANTEAFFGQGTRLTVV.

Here the CDR3 reads CASSLKGSVGQPQHF. In nucleotides, the CDR3 is TGTGCCAGCAGCTTAAAGGGTTCTGTCGGGCAGCCCCAGCATTTT. The rearrangement links TRBV11-3 to TRBJ1-5, with D unclear. V lost 2 bases and J 7 bases, leaving 15 bases between the germline ends. Germline CDR1 reads SGHNT; CDR2 reads YENEEA. The CDR3 consists of 15 residues.

About this clone: This CDR3 is also generated by other DNA sequences in the sample. The V call is TRBV27, the J call TRBJ2-1; TRBD2 aligns across 10 bases. V gave up 6 bases and J gave up 2 bases; unmatched junction bases: 4. The CDR3 runs to 15 residues. CDR1 is MNHEY and CDR2 is SMNVEV in the germline V gene (reference sequence). The CDR3 region is CASSLAGGPYNEQFF. CDR3 sequence (DNA): TGTGCCAGCAGCTTAGCGGGAGGTCCCTACAATGAGCAGTTCTTC.

Turning to this clone: This same CDR3 is encoded by further DNA sequences in the sample. The chain uses TRBV28 and TRBJ2-7, with TRBD2 matching over 7 bases. Per the germline V gene, CDR1 is MDHEN and CDR2 is SYDVKM. V was pared by 2 bases and J by 3 bases, with 4 bases of the junction left unmatched. The CDR3 is 14 amino acids. The CDR3 is CASSLGASGYEQYF. The CDR3 DNA follows: TGTGCCAGCAGTTTAGGGGCTAGCGGCTACGAGCAGTACTTC.

The J gene is TRBJ2-7, the V gene TRBV18, with 10 bases matching TRBD2. The germline gives CDR1 KGHSH, CDR2 LQKENI. With V trimmed by 4 bases and J by 3 bases, 6 bases remained unmatched. There are 15 residues in the CDR3. CDR3 coding DNA: TGTGCCAGCTCACAAAAACTAGCGGGGAGCTACGAGCAGTACTTC. Translating it yields CASSQKLAGSYEQYF.

This sequence joins TRBV23-1 and TRBJ2-7; perhaps TRBD1 as D (6 bases). TRBV23-1 has ORF status, its function being uncertain. V dropped 4 bases and J dropped 5 bases, with 15 bases sitting between them. The CDR3 totals 14 residues. The CDR3 DNA follows: TGCGCCAGCAGTCGACCAGGGGAAAACCACGAGCAGTACTTC. Its protein is CASSRPGENHEQYF.

The chain combines TRBV19 with TRBJ2-3; tentative D call: TRBD2 (5 bases). Trimming took off 5 bases at V and 4 bases at J, with 13 bases between the two ends. CDR3 length: 14 residues. The V gene's germline CDR1 is LNHDA and CDR2 SQIVND (reference sequence). The CDR3 DNA is TGTGCCAGTAGTGTACTAGTTACTTCAGATACGCAGTATTTT. Its protein is CASSVLVTSDTQYF.

The chain recombines TRBV11-2 with TRBJ2-1; TRBD2 is a possible D gene (6 bases). V was shortened by 1 base and J by 6 bases, with 19 bases between the two germline ends. The CDR3 has 17 amino acids. Per germline, CDR1 SGHAT and CDR2 FQNNGV. The CDR3 loop reads CASSLGYMGRRGNEQFF. Here the CDR3 DNA reads TGTGCCAGCAGCTTAGGTTACATGGGAAGGAGGGGCAATGAGCAGTTCTTC.

The chain joins TRBV30 to TRBJ1-3; possible D gene TRBD1, 5 bases. Germline CDR1 GTSNPN, CDR2 SVGIG (reference sequence). The length of the CDR3 is 16 residues. V lost 3 bases and J lost 0, with 15 bases in between. The CDR3 loop is CAWSGDQGGSGNTIYF. In DNA, the CDR3 is TGTGCCTGGAGCGGCGATCAGGGTGGCTCTGGAAACACCATATATTTT.